A single sample is the source of the 21 T cell receptor beta chains below, sequenced in a study of T cell repertoires in cytomegalovirus infection (dated by TCRdb to about 2019). Sequenced on an Illumina HiSeq 1500. TCRdb handled the public reads itself, with Q25 trimming in fastp and clone calling in MiXCR, and kept productive beta chains. Each CDR3 protein appears once, grouped with its most common genes and DNA. This sample has 100,000 to 150,000 distinct CDR3 sequences in its table, and about 24% of those were observed once. Of the sample, 34% is held by the ten largest clones. Antigens for these TCRs are unknown. Sequences were obtained from PBMCs, sequenced either directly or after in vitro stimulation (not recorded which). These receptors originate from a human donor in good health (CMV status not recorded). Some clones in this sample may be carry-over from other donors' samples.

This clonotype was seen repeatedly, ten times or more. The chain joins TRBV7-2 to TRBJ1-2; D is undetermined. The V end was cut by 1 base, the J end by 4 bases, with 7 bases between. Germline V gene sequence: CDR1 SGHTA, CDR2 FQGNSA. The CDR3 spans 13 residues. The CDR3 region has the DNA TGTGCCAGCAGCTTAGAACTTTTCTATGGCTACACCTTC. Translated, it gives CASSLELFYGYTF.

This clonotype was seen a handful of times. The chain carries TRBV28 and TRBJ2-1; 7 bases are a match to TRBD2. This CDR3 contains 16 residues. V lost 2 bases to trimming and J lost 8 bases; unmatched junction nucleotides: 12. Germline CDR1 and CDR2: MDHEN and SYDVKM. For the CDR3, the DNA is TGTGCCAGCAGTTTAGAGGTTCGCGGGAGTTTGTATGAGCAGTTCTTC. Its protein is CASSLEVRGSLYEQFF.

The chain is built from TRBV7-2 and TRBJ2-6; TRBD2 is a possible D gene (5 bases). Trimming shortened V by 10 bases and J by 4 bases, and 11 bases separated the two germline ends. The length of the CDR3 is 13 residues. In germline, CDR1 is SGHTA, CDR2 FQGNSA. The CDR3 coding sequence is TGTGCCACTGAACCGGGAGGGGCCAACGTCCTGACTTTC. As protein: CATEPGGANVLTF.

This clonotype has just a few counts. V usage is TRBV29-1 and J usage is TRBJ2-1; D possibly corresponds to TRBD1 (6 bases). The CDR3 totals 14 residues. V lost 7 bases and J lost 8, with 21 bases in between. The germline gives CDR1 SQVTM, CDR2 ANQGSEA. The DNA for the CDR3 is TGCAGCGCCCTAGGGCTAGGGGGACCGGATGAGCAGTTCTTC. Translating gives CSALGLGGPDEQFF.

In this sample, this clonotype turned up many times. V usage is TRBV19 and J usage is TRBJ2-1; D uncertain. This CDR3 region has 14 residues. CDR1 and CDR2 from the germline V gene are LNHDA and SQIVND (reference sequence). Deletions cut 4 bases from V and 5 bases from J, with 12 bases between. The CDR3 reads CASSKDNTNNEQFF. CDR3 coding DNA: TGTGCCAGTAGTAAGGATAATACCAACAATGAGCAGTTCTTC.

This clonotype was counted many times. The J gene is TRBJ2-1, the V gene TRBV7-9; 9 nucleotides match TRBD2. V dropped 4 bases and J dropped 8; count of bases not matched to a gene: 18. Germline V CDR1 and CDR2: SEHNR, FQNEAQ (reference sequence). The CDR3 runs to 18 residues. CDR3 loop: CASSSIPGLADRSDEQFF. CDR3 bases: TGTGCCAGCAGCTCAATACCGGGACTAGCAGATAGGAGCGATGAGCAGTTCTTC.

This chain links TRBV3-1 with TRBJ2-7, with 14 nucleotides matching TRBD2. This CDR3 comprises 15 residues. Germline V gene sequence: CDR1 LGHDT, CDR2 YNNKEL (reference sequence). V was clipped by 3 bases and J by 6 bases; unmatched bases: 4. CDR3 amino acids: CASSHRLAGGGEQYF. The CDR3, as DNA: TGTGCCAGCAGCCACCGACTAGCGGGAGGGGGCGAGCAGTACTTC.

The rearrangement uses TRBV11-2 and TRBJ2-1, with 10 bases lining up with TRBD2. The ends lost 7 bases at V and 4 bases at J; junction bases unmatched: 7. CDR3 size: 15 residues. Germline values: CDR1 SGHAT, CDR2 FQNNGV. The CDR3 coding sequence is TGTGCCAGCACGTATAGCGGGAGGACTTACAATGAGCAGTTCTTC. Translating it yields CASTYSGRTYNEQFF.

This chain uses TRBV12-3 or TRBV12-4 with TRBJ1-3; D gene uncertain. The CDR3 spans 17 residues. The ends were cut back, 3 bases at V and 3 bases at J, with 18 bases in the middle. CDR3 nucleotides: TGTGCCAGCAGTTTGACCTTAGGAGGGAGCCTTGGAAACACCATATATTTT. It yields the protein CASSLTLGGSLGNTIYF.

The V call is TRBV6-5, the J call TRBJ2-2, with a weak D call TRBD2 (5 bases). The germline gives CDR1 MNHEY, CDR2 SVGAGI. The CDR3 sequence is 15 residues long. V dropped 7 bases and J dropped 3 bases, with 15 bases sitting between them. The DNA of the CDR3 is TGTGCCAGCAAGGTGGAGGCGGTGTACACCGGGGAGCTGTTTTTT. Its translation is CASKVEAVYTGELFF.

The V and J genes are TRBV29-1 and TRBJ2-1; D is possibly TRBD2 (5 bases). The CDR3 has 13 residues. Trimming took off 3 bases at V and 4 bases at J, with 10 bases between the two ends. Germline CDR1 SQVTM, CDR2 ANQGSEA. The CDR3 DNA follows: TGCAGCGTTGACTCTACGGGGTACAATGAGCAGTTCTTC. Residues: CSVDSTGYNEQFF.

CDR3 protein: CASSQDGWDRGEQYF. CDR3 nucleotides: TGCGCCAGCAGCCAAGATGGTTGGGACAGGGGCGAGCAGTACTTC. V gene TRBV4-3 combines with J gene TRBJ2-7; the match to TRBD1 covers 10 bases. V dropped 0 bases and J dropped 6; count of bases not matched to a gene: 5. The CDR3 is made up of 15 amino acids. Germline CDR1 reads LGHNA; CDR2 reads YSLEER.

This clonotype was seen a handful of times. V usage is TRBV20-1 and J usage is TRBJ1-2; perhaps TRBD1 as D (5 bases). Trimming stripped 3 bases from V and 6 bases from J, with 11 bases between. CDR3 length: 12 amino acids. The germline V gene encodes CDR1 DFQATT and CDR2 SNEGSKA (reference sequence). CDR3 sequence (DNA): TGCAGTGCTAGTAAGACAGATAATGGCTACACCTTC. It is translated as CSASKTDNGYTF.

This clonotype has a handful of counts. The chain uses TRBV7-9 and TRBJ2-1; the D gene could be TRBD1 or TRBD2 (5 bases each). V was pared by 3 bases and J by 2 bases, with 5 bases between. Germline CDR1 and CDR2: SEHNR and FQNEAQ (reference sequence). The CDR3 has 13 amino acids. The CDR3 coding sequence is TGTGCCAGCAGCTTGGGGGCCTACAATGAGCAGTTCTTC. It is translated as CASSLGAYNEQFF.

This sequence joins TRBV28 and TRBJ2-5, with TRBD1 identical over 8 bases. CDR3 length: 16 residues. Germline loops: CDR1 MDHEN, CDR2 SYDVKM. V trimming: 6 bases; J trimming: 2 bases; junction bases outside the gene matches: 11. The CDR3 DNA reads as TGTGCCAGCAGCATGGCCGGGACAGGCGATCAAGAGACCCAGTACTTC. Amino acid sequence: CASSMAGTGDQETQYF.

This clonotype showed up many times. The chain has TRBV7-2 and TRBJ2-5; 7 positions agree with TRBD2. Germline loops: CDR1 SGHTA, CDR2 FQGNSA. This CDR3 has 15 amino acids. V lost 5 bases to trimming and J lost 2 bases; unmatched junction nucleotides: 8. The CDR3 reads CASSLIRAGQETQYF. The CDR3 nucleotides are TGTGCCAGCAGCCTCATACGAGCGGGGCAAGAGACCCAGTACTTC.

This clonotype was seen at least ten times. CDR3 sequence: CASRITTGSTDTQYF. CDR3 bases: TGTGCCAGCAGAATTACTACGGGGAGCACAGATACGCAGTATTTT. The chain uses TRBV5-5 and TRBJ2-3; maybe TRBD2 (5 bases). The germline V gene has CDR1 SGHKS and CDR2 YYEKEE (reference sequence). This CDR3 region has 15 residues. Trimming stripped 5 bases from V and 0 bases from J, with 13 bases between.

Only a few counts were recorded for this clonotype. V is TRBV5-1 and J is TRBJ2-7; 15 nucleotides align to TRBD2. The CDR3 is 16 residues long. Trimming cost V 1 base and J 7 bases; bases outside gene matches: 6. Germline assignment: CDR1 SGHRS and CDR2 YFSETQ. DNA of the CDR3: TGCGCCAGCAGCTTGACCGGACTAGCGGGAGGGAAAGAGCAGTACTTC. As protein: CASSLTGLAGGKEQYF.

J is TRBJ2-1 and V is TRBV5-1; 10 bases match TRBD2. Germline lookup yields CDR1 SGHRS and CDR2 YFSETQ. With 1 base clipped from V and 7 bases from J, the junction kept 2 bases outside the gene matches. The CDR3 sequence is 14 residues long. The CDR3 protein is CASSLQAGGNEQFF. The CDR3 DNA is TGCGCCAGCAGCTTGCAAGCGGGAGGGAATGAGCAGTTCTTC. The complete variable domain, with remaining parts taken from reference TRBV5-1 and TRBJ2-1, reads KAGVTQTPRYLIKTRGQQVTLSCSPISGHRSVSWYQQTPGQGLQFLFEYFSETQRNKGNFPGRFSGRQFSNSRSEMNVSTLELGDSALYLCASSLQAGGNEQFFGPGTRLTVL.

This clonotype has at least ten counts. The chain couples TRBV12-3 or TRBV12-4 to TRBJ2-1; 9 bases agree with TRBD2. The ends lost 4 bases at V and 1 base at J; junction bases unmatched: 29. The CDR3 is 24 residues long. CDR3 amino acids: CASSYGGAGHTGSGRPRSYNEQFF. The CDR3 bases are TGTGCCAGCAGTTATGGCGGTGCGGGGCACACAGGGAGCGGGAGGCCTCGGTCCTACAATGAGCAGTTCTTC.

This clonotype was observed at least ten times. V and J are TRBV5-6 and TRBJ1-2; weak D call: TRBD1 (5 bases). From germline, CDR1 is SGHDT and CDR2 YYEEEE. V was clipped by 4 bases and J by 4 bases, with 17 bases between them. This CDR3 spans 15 amino acids. The CDR3 DNA sequence: TGTGCCAGCAGCCCCTCGGTCGGGGGAATCTATGGCTACACCTTC. The encoded protein is CASSPSVGGIYGYTF.